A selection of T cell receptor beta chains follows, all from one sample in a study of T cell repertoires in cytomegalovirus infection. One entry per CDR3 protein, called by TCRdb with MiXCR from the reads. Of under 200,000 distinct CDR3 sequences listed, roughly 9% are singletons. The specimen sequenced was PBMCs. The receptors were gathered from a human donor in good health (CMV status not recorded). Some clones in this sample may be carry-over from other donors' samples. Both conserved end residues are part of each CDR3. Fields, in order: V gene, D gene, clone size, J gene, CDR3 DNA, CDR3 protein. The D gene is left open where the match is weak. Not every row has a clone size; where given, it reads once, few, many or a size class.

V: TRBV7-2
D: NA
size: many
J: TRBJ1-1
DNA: TGTGCCAGCAGCCCAGAGGACAGGAACACTGAAGCTTTCTTT
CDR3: CASSPEDRNTEAFF

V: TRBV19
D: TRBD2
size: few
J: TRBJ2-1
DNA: TGTGCCAGTAGTCCGAACATGGGGACTAGAAATGAGCAGTTCTTC
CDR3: CASSPNMGTRNEQFF

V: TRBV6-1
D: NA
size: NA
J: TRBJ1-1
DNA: TGTGCCAGCAGTTTCTCAGCAAAGGACACTGAAGCTTTCTTT
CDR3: CASSFSAKDTEAFF

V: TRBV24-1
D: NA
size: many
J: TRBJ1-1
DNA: TGTGCCACCACCAGGGACGGGAACACTGAAGCTTTCTTT
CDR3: CATTRDGNTEAFF

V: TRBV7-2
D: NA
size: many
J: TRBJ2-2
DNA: TGTGCCAGCAGCCCGGGGCCTAACGGGGAGCTGTTTTTT
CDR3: CASSPGPNGELFF

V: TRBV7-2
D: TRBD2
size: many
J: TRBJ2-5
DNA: TGTGCCAGCAGCTTATCACGGGGGGTGGGAGAGACCCAGTACTTC
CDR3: CASSLSRGVGETQYF

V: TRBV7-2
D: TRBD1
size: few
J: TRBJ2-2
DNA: TGTGCCAGCATCGGTGGCAGGGGGCTGAACACCGGGGAGCTGTTTTTT
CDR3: CASIGGRGLNTGELFF

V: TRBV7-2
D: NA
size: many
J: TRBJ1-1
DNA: TGTGCCAGCAGCTTAGTGGAGGGCACTGAAGCTTTCTTT
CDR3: CASSLVEGTEAFF

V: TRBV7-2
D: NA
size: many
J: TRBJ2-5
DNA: TGTGCCAGCAGCCTGACATTACAAGAGACCCAGTACTTC
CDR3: CASSLTLQETQYF

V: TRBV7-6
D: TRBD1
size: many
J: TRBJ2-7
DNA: TGTGCCAGCAGCTTAGGGGGACAGCGAAGCTCCTACGAGCAGTACTTC
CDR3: CASSLGGQRSSYEQYF

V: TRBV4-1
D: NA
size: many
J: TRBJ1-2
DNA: TGCGCCAGCAGCCAACAAAAAGGGACTAACCCTGAAGGCTACACCTTC
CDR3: CASSQQKGTNPEGYTF

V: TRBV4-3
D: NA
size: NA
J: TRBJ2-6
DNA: TGCGCCAGCAGCCACCGCGGCGGTTCTGGGGCCAACGTCCTGACTTTC
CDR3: CASSHRGGSGANVLTF

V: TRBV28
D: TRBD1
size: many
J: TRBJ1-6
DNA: TGTGCCAGCAGCCCCGACAGGGTTTCACCCCTCCACTTT
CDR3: CASSPDRVSPLHF

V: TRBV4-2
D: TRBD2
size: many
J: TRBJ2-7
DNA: TGTGCCAGCAGCCAGGGACTAGCGGGAGACCACTCCTACGAGCAGTACTTC
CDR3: CASSQGLAGDHSYEQYF

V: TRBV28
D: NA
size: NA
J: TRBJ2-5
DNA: TGTGCCAGCAGTTTGGCGGGATCTGAGACCCAGTACTTC
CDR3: CASSLAGSETQYF

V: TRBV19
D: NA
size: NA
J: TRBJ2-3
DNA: TGTGCCAGTAGTCACCTCACAGATACGCAGTATTTT
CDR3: CASSHLTDTQYF

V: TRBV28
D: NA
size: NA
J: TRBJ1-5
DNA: TGTGCCAGCAACATTATGGGGGGGGGCAACAATCAGCCCCAGCATTTT
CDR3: CASNIMGGGNNQPQHF

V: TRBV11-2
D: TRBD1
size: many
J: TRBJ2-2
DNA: TGTGCCAGCAGCCCACCCGGGACAGAGACCGGGGAGCTGTTTTTT
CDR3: CASSPPGTETGELFF

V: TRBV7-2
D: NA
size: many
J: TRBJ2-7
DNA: TGTGCCAGCAGCAGCATCGGGACCGAAAAAGGAGGGCAGTACTTC
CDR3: CASSSIGTEKGGQYF

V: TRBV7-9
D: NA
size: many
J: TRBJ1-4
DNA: TGTGCCAGCAGCGCCCTGTGGGGGTCAGACGATGAAAAACTGTTTTTT
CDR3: CASSALWGSDDEKLFF

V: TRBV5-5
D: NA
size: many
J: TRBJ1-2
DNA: TGTGCCAGCAGCTTGCAGCGGGGACCGGACAGCTTAAACTATGGCTACACCTTC
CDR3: CASSLQRGPDSLNYGYTF

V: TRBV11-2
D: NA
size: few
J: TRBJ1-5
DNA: TGTGCCAGCAGCTTAGTTTCCAATCAGCCCCAGCATTTT
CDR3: CASSLVSNQPQHF